The 13 T cell receptor beta chains given below trace back to one sample, sequenced in a study of T cell responses to AZD1222 COVID-19 vaccine. The repertoire was sequenced with immunoSEQ multiplex PCR; TCRdb's copy has only in-frame clones and lacks some. The sample contains about 150,000 clones, roughly 90% of which appear only once. Sample: peripheral blood, taken 28 days after the second AZD1222 dose. These receptor sequences come from an adult who received the AZD1222 COVID-19 vaccine.

Many counts were recorded for this clone. The chain links TRBV9 to TRBJ2-1; tentatively, D is TRBD2 (6 bases). The CDR3 extends over 15 amino acids. Trimming took 0 bases from V and 10 from J, leaving 17 bases between them. Germline V gene data show CDR1 as SGDLS and CDR2 as YYNGEE. CDR3 DNA sequence: TGTGCCAGCAGCGTAGGGGGGGTTGCGCCCTCGGAGCAGTTCTTC. It is translated as CASSVGGVAPSEQFF.

This chain joins TRBV30 and TRBJ1-4; a weak D match, TRBD1 (5 bases). The CDR3 spans 14 residues. Germline loops: CDR1 GTSNPN, CDR2 SVGIG (reference sequence). V lost 5 bases and J lost 0, with 10 bases in between. In DNA form, the CDR3 reads TGTGCCTGGTCATGGGGGACAACTAATGAAAAACTGTTTTTT. This encodes CAWSWGTTNEKLFF.

This chain links TRBV6-5 with TRBJ1-1, with D uncertain. This CDR3 comprises 14 residues. V lost 4 bases and J lost 3, with 12 bases in between. Germline V gene data show CDR1 as MNHEY and CDR2 as SVGAGI. CDR3 region: CASSFRRHDTEAFF. The CDR3 DNA sequence: TGTGCCAGCAGTTTCAGGAGACATGACACTGAAGCTTTCTTT.

The chain is built from TRBV12-5 and TRBJ2-1, with D perhaps matching TRBD2 (5 bases). The CDR3 has 13 amino acids. Germline V lookup: CDR1 LGHNT, CDR2 FRNRAP. V was clipped by 1 base and J by 5 bases, with 6 bases between them. This CDR3 is CASGLGGDNEQFF. As DNA, the CDR3 is TGTGCTAGTGGTTTGGGGGGAGACAATGAGCAGTTCTTC. Supplemented by reference TRBV12-5 and TRBJ2-1, the full variable domain reads DARVTQTPRHKVTEMGQEVTMRCQPILGHNTVFWYRQTMMQGLELLAYFRNRAPLDDSGMPKDRFSAEMPDATLATLKIQPSEPRDSAVYFCASGLGGDNEQFFGPGTRLTVL.

The chain is built from TRBV2 and TRBJ1-5; TRBD1 might be the D (5 bases). Germline CDR1 is SNHLY and CDR2 is FYNNEI. Trimming removed 7 bases from V and 4 bases from J, with 11 bases in between. The CDR3 covers 13 residues. The CDR3 spells CASKGTANQPQHF. The CDR3 DNA reads TGTGCCAGCAAAGGGACGGCAAATCAGCCCCAGCATTTT.

The V gene is TRBV10-2, the J gene TRBJ1-5; D gene ambiguous. The CDR3 extends over 15 amino acids. Germline loops: CDR1 WSHSY, CDR2 SAAADI. V gave up 6 bases and J gave up 0 bases, with 12 bases separating them. The CDR3 here is CASRAGFYSNQPQHF. The DNA for the CDR3 is TGCGCCAGCAGGGCCGGATTTTATAGCAATCAGCCCCAGCATTTT.

J is TRBJ2-7 and V is TRBV5-6; 10 bases fit TRBD2. The J segment lost 2 bases and the V segment lost 3 bases, leaving 5 bases of the junction unmatched. CDR1 and CDR2 (germline): SGHDT, YYEEEE. CDR3 length: 15 amino acids. CDR3 nucleotides: TGTGCCAGCAGCTCCATTAGCGGGAGGACCTACGAGCAGTACTTC. Translation: CASSSISGRTYEQYF.

CDR3 DNA sequence: TGTGCCAGCACCTCCCCGCAGGGCCTCTACAATGAGCAGTTCTTC. It specifies CASTSPQGLYNEQFF. The V and J genes are TRBV28 and TRBJ2-1, with D maybe TRBD1 (5 bases). This CDR3 has 15 residues. CDR1 MDHEN and CDR2 SYDVKM come from the germline V gene. V dropped 7 bases and J dropped 3 bases, with 16 bases sitting between them.

The V and J genes are TRBV6-2 or TRBV6-3 and TRBJ1-1; D is unclear. V lost 6 bases and J 5 bases, leaving 13 bases between the germline ends. CDR1 is MNHEY, CDR2 SVGEGT, per germline. This CDR3 has 13 residues. CDR3 bases: TGTGCCAGCAGACCTGACCCAGGAACTGAAGCTTTCTTT. Its translation: CASRPDPGTEAFF.

The chain employs TRBV4-2 and TRBJ1-5, with D perhaps TRBD1 (6 bases). This CDR3 is 15 amino acids long. V was shortened by 7 bases and J by 6 bases, with 19 bases between the two germline ends. Germline V gives CDR1 LGHNA, CDR2 YNFKEQ. CDR3 nucleotide sequence: TGTGCCAGCACAACCGAGGGGGGCAGCGGTCAGCCCCAGCATTTT. Residues: CASTTEGGSGQPQHF.

The gene calls are TRBV5-4 and TRBJ2-5; D is perhaps TRBD1 (5 bases). Trimming left V 0 bases short and J 4 bases short, with 7 bases between. CDR1 SGHNT and CDR2 YYREEE come from the germline V gene (reference sequence). The CDR3 spans 13 residues. CDR3 residues: CASSLDQGETQYF. The CDR3 DNA sequence: TGTGCCAGCAGCTTGGATCAGGGAGAGACCCAGTACTTC.

This sequence joins TRBV28 and TRBJ1-5, with TRBD1 identical over 7 bases. Germline V CDR1 and CDR2: MDHEN, SYDVKM. CDR3 size: 15 residues. The V segment lost 10 bases and the J segment 1 base; nucleotides outside the gene matches: 10. The CDR3 bases are TGTGCCAACTCGCAGGGGGGGGAAAGCAATCAGCCCCAGCATTTT. It is translated as CANSQGGESNQPQHF. Together with reference TRBV28 and TRBJ1-5, the CDR3 gives the full variable domain: DVKVTQSSRYLVKRTGEKVFLECVQDMDHENMFWYRQDPGLGLRLIYFSYDVKMKEKGDIPEGYSVSREKKERFSLILESASTNQTSMYLCANSQGGESNQPQHFGDGTRLSIL.

The chain links TRBV11-2 to TRBJ2-2, with TRBD2 as a possible D gene (5 bases). V lost 8 bases and J lost 4, with 17 bases in between. The CDR3 covers 15 residues. Germline V gene lookup returns CDR1 SGHAT and CDR2 FQNNGV. Written as DNA, the CDR3 is TGTGCCAGCTCCCGGACTGATTCGAGCACCGGGGAGCTGTTTTTT. Encoded protein: CASSRTDSSTGELFF.